The clone carrying this T cell receptor beta chain was recorded a few times. Original methodology: Amplifying reference gene primers gave estimates of nucleated cell counts. The protocol was immunoSEQ multiplex PCR, while the TCRdb copy is restricted to in-frame clones and leaves out a portion. V, J and clone size are those of that table, while D and trimming were read from the DNA. The data show some 110,000 clones, just under 85% seen once. The germline CDR1 and CDR2 sequences are SGDLS and YYNGEE. This CDR3 spans 12 amino acids. With V trimmed by 0 bases and J by 8 bases, 0 bases remained unmatched. This entry is derived from a study of blood T cell repertoires in COVID-19. Overall study context: PBMCs, B-cell-depleted T cells, or T cells were the source of the cDNA or gDNA that made up the material.

The TCR comes from a man aged 65 to 85 with active or convalescent COVID-19. Sequencing was performed on peripheral blood. The V gene is TRBV9, the J gene TRBJ1-2, with TRBD1 identical over 8 bases. The CDR3 sequence is CASSVGQGGYTF. The CDR3 DNA reads TGTGCCAGCAGCGTAGGACAGGGGGGCTACACCTTC.